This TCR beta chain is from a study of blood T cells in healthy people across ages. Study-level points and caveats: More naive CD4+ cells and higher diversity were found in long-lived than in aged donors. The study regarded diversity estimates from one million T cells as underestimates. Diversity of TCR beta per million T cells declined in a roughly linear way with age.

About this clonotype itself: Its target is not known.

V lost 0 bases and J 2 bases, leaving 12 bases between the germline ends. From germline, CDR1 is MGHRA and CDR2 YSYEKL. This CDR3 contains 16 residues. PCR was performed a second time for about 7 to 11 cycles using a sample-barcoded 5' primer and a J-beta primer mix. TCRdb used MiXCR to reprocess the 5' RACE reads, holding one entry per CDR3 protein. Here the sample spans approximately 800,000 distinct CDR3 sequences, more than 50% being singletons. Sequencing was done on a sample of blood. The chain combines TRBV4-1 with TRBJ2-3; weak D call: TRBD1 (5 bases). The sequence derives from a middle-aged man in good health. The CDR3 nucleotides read TGCGCCAGCAGCCAAGATCGAGCAGGGTACACAGATACGCAGTATTTT. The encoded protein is CASSQDRAGYTDTQYF.